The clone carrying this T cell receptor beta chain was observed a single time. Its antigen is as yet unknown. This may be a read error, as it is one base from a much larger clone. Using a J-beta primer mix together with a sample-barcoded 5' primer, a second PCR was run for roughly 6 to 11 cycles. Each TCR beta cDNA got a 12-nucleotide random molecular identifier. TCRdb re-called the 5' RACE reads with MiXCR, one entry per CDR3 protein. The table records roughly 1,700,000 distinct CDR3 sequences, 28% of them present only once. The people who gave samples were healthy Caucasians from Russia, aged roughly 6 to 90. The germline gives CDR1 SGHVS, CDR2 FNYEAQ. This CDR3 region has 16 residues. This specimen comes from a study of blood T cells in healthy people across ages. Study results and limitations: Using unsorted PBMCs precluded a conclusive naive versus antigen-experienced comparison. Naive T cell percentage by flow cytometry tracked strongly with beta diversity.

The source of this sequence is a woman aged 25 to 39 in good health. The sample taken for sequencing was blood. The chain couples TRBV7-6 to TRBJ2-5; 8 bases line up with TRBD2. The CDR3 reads CACSFTQSGSWETQYF. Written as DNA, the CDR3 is TGTGCCTGCAGCTTCACACAGAGCGGGAGCTGGGAGACCCAGTACTTC.